These 29 T cell receptor beta chains share one sample of origin, sequenced in a study of T cells in narcolepsy. Produced via immunoSEQ multiplex PCR; TCRdb's table is partial and in-frame only. The table records about 40,000 clones, approximately 90% of them present only once. Sequences were obtained from CD45RA- memory CD4+ T cells from PBMCs. The source of these receptors is a human donor with narcolepsy.

This clone showed up just a few times. This chain joins TRBV5-1 and TRBJ2-1; 11 bases match TRBD1. Trimming at V came to 1 base and at J to 6 bases, leaving 6 bases not matched to a gene. The CDR3 is 16 amino acids. The germline V gene encodes CDR1 SGHRS and CDR2 YFSETQ. CDR3 residues: CASSLNGQGAGNEQFF. Written as DNA, the CDR3 is TGCGCCAGCAGCTTGAATGGACAGGGGGCTGGCAATGAGCAGTTCTTC.

This clone has just one count. The J gene is TRBJ2-3, the V gene TRBV4-1; 7 bases are shared with TRBD2. J was trimmed by 0 bases and V by 0 bases; bases with no gene match: 6. The CDR3 is made up of 17 amino acids. Germline-derived CDR1 and CDR2 are MGHRA and YSYEKL. CDR3 sequence (DNA): TGCGCCAGCAGCCAAGATCAGAATAGCGGGAGCACAGATACGCAGTATTTT. This encodes CASSQDQNSGSTDTQYF.

J is TRBJ1-1 and V is TRBV11-3; TRBD1 is a possible D gene (5 bases). With 0 bases removed from V and 8 bases from J, the gap between germline ends came to 10 bases. The CDR3 spans 13 residues. Germline loops: CDR1 SGHNT, CDR2 YENEEA. CDR3 nucleotide sequence: TGTGCCAGCAGCTTAGATCCAGGGCCAGAAGCTTTCTTT. Encoded protein: CASSLDPGPEAFF.

The genes are TRBV5-8 and TRBJ1-1; D is unresolved. V was clipped by 4 bases and J by 8 bases, with 18 bases between them. The CDR3 has 14 residues. The germline V gene encodes CDR1 SGHTS and CDR2 YDEGEE. The CDR3 sequence: CASSPTHLKGEAFF. The CDR3 DNA reads TGTGCCAGCAGCCCGACCCATCTGAAGGGCGAAGCTTTCTTT.

V is TRBV5-8 and J is TRBJ2-1; TRBD1 is a possible D gene (6 bases). V gave up 3 bases and J gave up 8 bases, with 9 bases separating them. Germline V gives CDR1 SGHTS, CDR2 YDEGEE. The CDR3 spans 12 residues. The CDR3 DNA reads as TGTGCCAGCAGCTCCCAGGGGTATGAGCAGTTCTTC. Its protein product is CASSSQGYEQFF.

The chain carries TRBV6-4 and TRBJ2-3; 10 positions match TRBD2. The CDR3 consists of 14 residues. J gave up 5 bases and V 4 bases, and 3 bases lay outside the gene matches. Germline V gene data show CDR1 as MRHNA and CDR2 as SNTAGT. As DNA, the CDR3 is TGTGCCAGCAGTGCTAGCGGGGGTCGAGATACGCAGTATTTT. Translated: CASSASGGRDTQYF.

The J gene is TRBJ1-2, the V gene TRBV19, with 8 positions matching TRBD1. This CDR3 is 14 amino acids long. V gave up 5 bases and J gave up 8 bases; unmatched junction bases: 10. CDR1 is LNHDA and CDR2 is SQIVND in the germline V gene (reference sequence). The chain's CDR3 is CASSSAGQGGGYTF. CDR3 sequence (DNA): TGTGCCAGTAGTTCAGCAGGACAGGGTGGAGGCTACACCTTC.

The chain employs TRBV6-5 and TRBJ2-1, with a possible D match to TRBD1 (6 bases). The CDR3 is 15 residues long. V lost 7 bases and J lost 10, with 23 bases in between. Germline CDR1 reads MNHEY; CDR2 reads SVGAGI. CDR3 sequence: CASTQQPQGLMEQFF. The CDR3, as DNA: TGTGCCAGCACCCAACAACCTCAGGGGCTGATGGAGCAGTTCTTC.

The V gene is TRBV19, the J gene TRBJ2-1; D is possibly TRBD1 or TRBD2 (5 bases each). V lost 7 bases to trimming and J lost 0 bases, with 19 bases between them. Germline CDR1 LNHDA, CDR2 SQIVND (reference sequence). The CDR3 spans 17 residues. For the CDR3, the DNA is TGTGCCAGTAAGCGTACCAAGTCAGGGAGCTCCTACAATGAGCAGTTCTTC. Its protein is CASKRTKSGSSYNEQFF. Drawing the rest from reference TRBV19 and TRBJ2-1, the complete variable domain is DGGITQSPKYLFRKEGQNVTLSCEQNLNHDAMYWYRQDPGQGLRLIYYSQIVNDFQKGDIAEGYSVSREKKESFPLTVTSAQKNPTAFYLCASKRTKSGSSYNEQFFGPGTRLTVL.

This clone was counted between two and nine times. This chain uses TRBV12-5 with TRBJ2-2, with a tentative D call TRBD2 (6 bases). Per the germline V gene, CDR1 is LGHNT and CDR2 is FRNRAP. Trimming cost V 7 bases and J 6 bases, with 18 bases left between them. The CDR3 is made up of 15 amino acids. Here the CDR3 reads CASVNRLDPAGELFF. The CDR3 region has the DNA TGTGCTAGTGTCAACCGACTAGACCCAGCCGGGGAGCTGTTTTTT.

The chain combines TRBV6-5 with TRBJ1-3, with 7 bases identical to TRBD1. This CDR3 is built from 15 residues. The junction had 9 bases not matched to a gene; V was cut back by 6 bases and J by 4 bases. Germline CDR1 MNHEY, CDR2 SVGAGI. This chain's CDR3 is CASRTTGVEGNTIYF. The CDR3 nucleotides are TGTGCCAGCAGGACCACAGGGGTTGAAGGAAACACCATATATTTT.

This clone is a singleton in its sample. The genes are TRBV7-3 and TRBJ2-7; D unclear. The ends were cut back, 3 bases at V and 0 bases at J, with 6 bases in the middle. The germline V gene has CDR1 SGHTA and CDR2 FQGTGA. The CDR3 consists of 13 residues. The CDR3 DNA reads as TGTGCCAGCAGCTTTGGGGACTCCTACGAGCAGTACTTC. Its translation: CASSFGDSYEQYF.

This chain uses TRBV6-5 with TRBJ2-1, with TRBD1 as a possible D gene (6 bases). This CDR3 has 14 residues. The germline CDR1 and CDR2 sequences are MNHEY and SVGAGI. V lost 3 bases and J 4 bases, leaving 10 bases between the germline ends. CDR3 in amino acids: CASSYTGPYNEQFF. DNA of the CDR3: TGTGCCAGCAGTTATACAGGGCCTTACAATGAGCAGTTCTTC.

This clone was observed once. The rearrangement joins TRBV10-3 to TRBJ2-2; D ambiguous. Germline CDR1 reads ENHRY; CDR2 reads SYGVKD. The CDR3 extends over 13 amino acids. The V end was cut by 3 bases, the J end by 6 bases, with 8 bases between. CDR3 sequence reads: CAISEGVAGELFF. The CDR3 DNA reads as TGTGCCATCAGTGAAGGAGTGGCCGGGGAGCTGTTTTTT.

The CDR3 spells CASSLRGALTF. The DNA of the CDR3 is TGTGCCAGCAGCTTACGGGGGGCGCTCACCTTC. The chain is built from TRBV7-2 and TRBJ1-2, with D tentatively TRBD1 (6 bases). V lost 2 bases and J 13 bases, leaving 11 bases between the germline ends. Germline lookup yields CDR1 SGHTA and CDR2 FQGNSA. The CDR3 covers 11 residues.

J is TRBJ1-1 and V is TRBV2; D is ambiguous. Trimming removed 8 bases at V and 5 bases at J, with 15 bases between. CDR1 is SNHLY and CDR2 is FYNNEI in the germline V gene. The CDR3 contains 13 residues. CDR3 in DNA: TGTGCCAGCGGAATGCGACAAGGGACTGAAGCTTTCTTT. Its translation: CASGMRQGTEAFF.

The J gene is TRBJ1-3, the V gene TRBV6-1; tentative D call: TRBD1 (5 bases). Trimming took off 4 bases at V and 0 bases at J, with 7 bases between the two ends. Per the germline V gene, CDR1 is MNHNS and CDR2 is SASEGT. This CDR3 has 14 amino acids. CDR3 in amino acids: CASSARDSGNTIYF. The CDR3 DNA follows: TGTGCCAGCAGTGCCAGGGACTCTGGAAACACCATATATTTT.

The chain employs TRBV5-1 and TRBJ1-1; D unclear. This CDR3 region has 12 residues. Germline lookup yields CDR1 SGHRS and CDR2 YFSETQ. V shed 4 bases and J shed 8 bases, with 12 bases lying between them. Here the CDR3 reads CASSLGAREAFF. CDR3 bases: TGCGCCAGCAGCCTCGGTGCCCGGGAAGCTTTCTTT. Based on the CDR3 plus reference TRBV5-1 and TRBJ1-1, the full variable domain is KAGVTQTPRYLIKTRGQQVTLSCSPISGHRSVSWYQQTPGQGLQFLFEYFSETQRNKGNFPGRFSGRQFSNSRSEMNVSTLELGDSALYLCASSLGAREAFFGQGTRLTVV.

V usage is TRBV9 and J usage is TRBJ1-1, with D hard to call. The V gene's germline CDR1 is SGDLS and CDR2 YYNGEE. This CDR3 is built from 13 residues. V was cut by 0 bases and J by 3 bases, with 6 bases left in between. The CDR3 bases are TGTGCCAGCAGCGTAGACCTCTACACTGAAGCTTTCTTT. It codes for CASSVDLYTEAFF. Looking up the rest from reference TRBV9 and TRBJ1-1 gives the full variable domain: DSGVTQTPKHLITATGQRVTLRCSPRSGDLSVYWYQQSLDQGLQFLIQYYNGEERAKGNILERFSAQQFPDLHSELNLSSLELGDSALYFCASSVDLYTEAFFGQGTRLTVV.

This clone was detected a few times. The CDR3 protein is CASSFDSRPTDTQYF. CDR3 coding DNA: TGTGCCAGCAGCTTCGACTCGCGCCCCACAGATACGCAGTATTTT. The V and J genes are TRBV9 and TRBJ2-3; D remains unclear. The V gene's germline CDR1 is SGDLS and CDR2 YYNGEE. With 4 bases removed from V and 2 bases from J, the gap between germline ends came to 14 bases. This CDR3 is 15 amino acids long.

CDR3 sequence reads: CASSLAQRGSKYF. For the CDR3, the DNA is TGTGCCAGCAGCTTAGCCCAGCGGGGCTCGAAGTATTTT. The chain carries TRBV7-2 and TRBJ2-3; 7 bases fit TRBD2. Germline V CDR1 and CDR2: SGHTA, FQGNSA. With V trimmed by 0 bases and J by 13 bases, 7 bases remained unmatched. The CDR3 has 13 amino acids.

Worth noting for this clone: At one end, the junction sequence differs from germline, possibly due to a read error. The same CDR3 can be traced to other DNA sequences in this sample. This chain connects TRBV5-1 to TRBJ1-1; a weak D match, TRBD1 (5 bases). The CDR3 consists of 14 residues. Germline-derived CDR1 and CDR2 are SGHRS and YFSETQ. CDR3: CASSEGPQNTEAFF. The CDR3 bases are TGCGCCAGCAGCGAGGGACCCCAGAACACTGAAGCCTTCTTT.

The gene calls are TRBV7-9 and TRBJ1-1; 7 nucleotides match TRBD1. V lost 3 bases, J lost 6 bases, and 1 base stayed unmatched. CDR1 and CDR2 from the germline V gene are SEHNR and FQNEAQ (reference sequence). CDR3 size: 12 residues. The CDR3 bases are TGTGCCAGCAGCTTTGGGACAGCTGAAGCTTTCTTT. Translating it yields CASSFGTAEAFF.

This clone turned up a few times. This chain links TRBV11-3 with TRBJ2-3; perhaps TRBD1 as D (6 bases). Looked up from germline, CDR1 is SGHNT and CDR2 is YENEEA. This CDR3 contains 12 residues. Trimming shortened V by 6 bases and J by 7 bases, and 11 bases separated the two germline ends. CDR3 residues: CASRDDRNTQYF. The CDR3 DNA reads as TGTGCCAGCAGAGATGACAGGAATACGCAGTATTTT.

The chain has TRBV30 and TRBJ1-4, with D maybe TRBD1 (6 bases). The CDR3 contains 14 residues. Germline V CDR1 and CDR2: GTSNPN, SVGIG (reference sequence). V lost 5 bases and J 0 bases, leaving 10 bases between the germline ends. In DNA form, the CDR3 reads TGTGCCTGGGACTCAGGGGCAACTAATGAAAAACTGTTTTTT. Translated: CAWDSGATNEKLFF.

The chain uses TRBV29-1 and TRBJ1-2; D perhaps matches TRBD1 (6 bases). In germline, CDR1 is SQVTM, CDR2 ANQGSEA. V lost 3 bases and J lost 4, with 9 bases in between. The CDR3 length is 12 residues. Written as DNA, the CDR3 is TGCAGCGTTGACGGGGGCTTCTATGGCTACACCTTC. The encoded protein is CSVDGGFYGYTF.

This clone has just a few counts. V gene TRBV5-4 combines with J gene TRBJ2-3; no clear D. CDR1 is SGHNT, CDR2 YYREEE, per germline (reference sequence). V lost 9 bases and J lost 1, with 21 bases in between. The CDR3 runs 16 residues. The CDR3 DNA sequence: TGTGCCACCCTCTCTGCCGGACCCCAGGGCACAGATACGCAGTATTTT. Translation: CATLSAGPQGTDTQYF.

The chain recombines TRBV4-1 with TRBJ2-5, with TRBD2 as a possible D gene (5 bases). The length of the CDR3 is 15 residues. The V end lost 4 bases, the J end lost 11 bases, and 23 bases lay between the germline ends. CDR1 is MGHRA, CDR2 YSYEKL, per germline. The CDR3 DNA follows: TGCGCCAGCAGCCCTCAGCTGAAGGGAGCCGGGGAGCAGTACTTC. Amino acid sequence: CASSPQLKGAGEQYF.

The chain carries TRBV9 and TRBJ1-2, with 8 bases identical to TRBD1. V shed 6 bases, J shed 7 bases, and the junction held 11 bases outside the gene matches. Germline lookup yields CDR1 SGDLS and CDR2 YYNGEE. This CDR3 is built from 14 residues. CDR3 loop: CASKIPGGAGGYTF. The CDR3 nucleotides are TGTGCCAGCAAAATTCCAGGGGGCGCGGGTGGCTACACCTTC.